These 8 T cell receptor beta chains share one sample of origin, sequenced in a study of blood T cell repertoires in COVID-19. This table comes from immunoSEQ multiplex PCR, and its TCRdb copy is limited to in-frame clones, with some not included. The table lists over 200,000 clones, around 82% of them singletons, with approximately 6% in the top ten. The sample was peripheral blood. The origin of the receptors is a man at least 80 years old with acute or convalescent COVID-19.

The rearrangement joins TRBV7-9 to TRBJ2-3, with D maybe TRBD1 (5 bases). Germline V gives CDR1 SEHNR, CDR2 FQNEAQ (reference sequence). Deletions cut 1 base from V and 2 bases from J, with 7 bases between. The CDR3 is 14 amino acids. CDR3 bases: TGTGCCAGCAGCTTAGAAGGACACACAGATACGCAGTATTTT. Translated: CASSLEGHTDTQYF.

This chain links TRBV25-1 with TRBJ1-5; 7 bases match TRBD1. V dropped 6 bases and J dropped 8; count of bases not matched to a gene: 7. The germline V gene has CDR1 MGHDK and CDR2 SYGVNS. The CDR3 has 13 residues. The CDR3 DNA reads TGTGCCAGCAGACCCATCAGGGGGGAGCCCCAGCATTTT. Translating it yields CASRPIRGEPQHF.

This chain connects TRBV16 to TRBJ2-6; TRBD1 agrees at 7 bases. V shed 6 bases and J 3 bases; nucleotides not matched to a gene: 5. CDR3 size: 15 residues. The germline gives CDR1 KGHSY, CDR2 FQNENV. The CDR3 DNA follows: TGTGCCAGCAGACTTACAGGGGTTGGGGCCAACGTCCTGACTTTC. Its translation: CASRLTGVGANVLTF.

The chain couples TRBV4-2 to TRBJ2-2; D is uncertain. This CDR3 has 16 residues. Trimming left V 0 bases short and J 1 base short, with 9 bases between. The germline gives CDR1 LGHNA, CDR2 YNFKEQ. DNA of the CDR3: TGTGCCAGCAGCCAAGATTCGAGAATGAACACCGGGGAGCTGTTTTTT. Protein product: CASSQDSRMNTGELFF.

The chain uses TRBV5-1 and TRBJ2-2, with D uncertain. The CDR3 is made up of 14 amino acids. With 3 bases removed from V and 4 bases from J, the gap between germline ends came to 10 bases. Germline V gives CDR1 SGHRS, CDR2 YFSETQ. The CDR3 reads CASSYGDTTGELFF. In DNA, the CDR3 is TGCGCCAGCAGCTATGGCGACACCACCGGGGAGCTGTTTTTT.

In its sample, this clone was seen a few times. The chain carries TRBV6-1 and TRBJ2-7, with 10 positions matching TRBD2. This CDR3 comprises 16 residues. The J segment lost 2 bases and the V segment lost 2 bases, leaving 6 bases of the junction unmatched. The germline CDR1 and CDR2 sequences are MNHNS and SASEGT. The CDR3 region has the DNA TGTGCCAGCAGTGAACAACTCCTAGCGGGGGCCTACGAGCAGTACTTC. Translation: CASSEQLLAGAYEQYF.

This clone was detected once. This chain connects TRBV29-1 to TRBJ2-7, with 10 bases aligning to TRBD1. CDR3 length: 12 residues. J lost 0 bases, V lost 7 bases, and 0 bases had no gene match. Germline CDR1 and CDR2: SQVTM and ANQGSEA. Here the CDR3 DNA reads TGCAGCGGGACAGGGGGCTCCTACGAGCAGTACTTC. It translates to CSGTGGSYEQYF.

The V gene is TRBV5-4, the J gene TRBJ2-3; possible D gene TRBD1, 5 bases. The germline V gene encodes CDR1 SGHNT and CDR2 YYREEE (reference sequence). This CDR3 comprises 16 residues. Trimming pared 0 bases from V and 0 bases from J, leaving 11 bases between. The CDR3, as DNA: TGTGCCAGCAGCTTGGGGGGCCTATTTAGCACAGATACGCAGTATTTT. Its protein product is CASSLGGLFSTDTQYF.